This T cell receptor (beta chain) is drawn from a study of T cell responses to AZD1222 COVID-19 vaccine. Germline CDR1 and CDR2: MRHNA and SNTAGT. Trimming pared 0 bases from V and 9 bases from J, leaving 18 bases between. This CDR3 contains 16 residues. Measured with immunoSEQ multiplex PCR; TCRdb has only the in-frame clones, and not every one. The sample yields 140,000 to 150,000 clones, 85% to 95% seen once. Sequenced here: peripheral blood, sampled after recovery from COVID-19. This sequence joins TRBV6-4 and TRBJ2-1, with D possibly being TRBD1 (5 bases). The sequence was collected from an adult who had recovered from COVID-19. CDR3 region: CASSDSKQGTSFEQFF. The CDR3 DNA is TGTGCCAGCAGTGACTCGAAGCAGGGCACTTCTTTTGAGCAGTTCTTC.